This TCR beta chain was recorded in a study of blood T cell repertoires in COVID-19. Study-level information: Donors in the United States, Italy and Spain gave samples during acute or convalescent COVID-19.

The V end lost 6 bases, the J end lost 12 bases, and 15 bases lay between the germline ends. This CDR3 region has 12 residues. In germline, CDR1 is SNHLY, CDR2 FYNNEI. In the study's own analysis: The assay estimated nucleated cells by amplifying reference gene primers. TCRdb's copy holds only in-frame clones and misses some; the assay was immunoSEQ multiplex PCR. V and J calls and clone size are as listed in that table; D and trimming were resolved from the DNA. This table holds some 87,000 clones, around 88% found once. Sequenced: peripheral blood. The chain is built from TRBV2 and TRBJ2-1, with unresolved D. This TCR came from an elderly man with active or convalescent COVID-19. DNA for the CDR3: TGTGCCAGCAGGAATGGTCAGGTGAGGCAGTTCTTC. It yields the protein CASRNGQVRQFF.